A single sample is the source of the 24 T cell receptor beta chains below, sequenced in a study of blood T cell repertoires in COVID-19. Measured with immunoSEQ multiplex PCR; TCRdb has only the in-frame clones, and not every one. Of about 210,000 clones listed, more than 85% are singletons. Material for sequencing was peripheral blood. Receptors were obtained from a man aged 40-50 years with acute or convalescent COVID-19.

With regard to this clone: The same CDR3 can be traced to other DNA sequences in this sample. As DNA, the CDR3 is TGTGCCAGCAGTCGACAGGGGGGGTCCTACGAGCAGTACTTC. Its translation: CASSRQGGSYEQYF. The J gene is TRBJ2-7, the V gene TRBV6-5; TRBD1 matches at 9 bases. Trimming at V came to 5 bases and at J to 1 base, leaving 3 bases not matched to a gene. CDR1 and CDR2 (germline): MNHEY, SVGAGI. The CDR3 contains 14 residues.

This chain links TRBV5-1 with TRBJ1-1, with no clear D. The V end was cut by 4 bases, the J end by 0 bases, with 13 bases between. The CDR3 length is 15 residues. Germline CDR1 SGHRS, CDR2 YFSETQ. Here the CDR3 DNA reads TGCGCCAGCAGCCCCGCCGGGTCGGTGAACACTGAAGCTTTCTTT. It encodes CASSPAGSVNTEAFF.

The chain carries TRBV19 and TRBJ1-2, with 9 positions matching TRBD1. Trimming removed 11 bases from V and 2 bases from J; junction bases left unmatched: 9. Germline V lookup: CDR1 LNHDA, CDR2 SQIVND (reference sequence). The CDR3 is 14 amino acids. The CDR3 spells CAAKTGGKNYGYTF. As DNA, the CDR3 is TGTGCCGCTAAAACAGGGGGCAAGAACTATGGCTACACCTTC.

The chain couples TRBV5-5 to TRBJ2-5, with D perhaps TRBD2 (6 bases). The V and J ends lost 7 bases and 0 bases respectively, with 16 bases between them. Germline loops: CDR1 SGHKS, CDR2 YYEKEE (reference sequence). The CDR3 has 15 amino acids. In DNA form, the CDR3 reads TGTGCCAGCTTGGGACTGGGGACGTACCAAGAGACCCAGTACTTC. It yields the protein CASLGLGTYQETQYF.

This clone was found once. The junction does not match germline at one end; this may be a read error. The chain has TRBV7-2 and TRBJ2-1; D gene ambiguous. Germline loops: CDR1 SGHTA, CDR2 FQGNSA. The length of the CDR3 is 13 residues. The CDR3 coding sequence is TGTGCCAGCAGCTTATTAGTAGACAAGGAGCAGTTCTTC. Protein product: CASSLLVDKEQFF.

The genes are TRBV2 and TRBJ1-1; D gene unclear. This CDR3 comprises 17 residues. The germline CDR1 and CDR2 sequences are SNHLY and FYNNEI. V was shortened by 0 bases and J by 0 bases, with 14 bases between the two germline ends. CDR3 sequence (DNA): TGTGCCAGCAGTGAAGCGAGGAACGCCCCCATGAACACTGAAGCTTTCTTT. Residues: CASSEARNAPMNTEAFF.

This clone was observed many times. The CDR3 nucleotides read TGTGCCAGCAGCTTAGCTTCCCCCGGGACAGCACAAGAGACCCAGTACTTC. It yields the protein CASSLASPGTAQETQYF. The rearrangement links TRBV7-9 to TRBJ2-5, with TRBD1 matching over 7 bases. Looked up from germline, CDR1 is SEHNR and CDR2 is FQNEAQ (reference sequence). This CDR3 region has 17 residues. The trim removed 0 bases at V and 2 bases at J, leaving 9 bases unmatched.

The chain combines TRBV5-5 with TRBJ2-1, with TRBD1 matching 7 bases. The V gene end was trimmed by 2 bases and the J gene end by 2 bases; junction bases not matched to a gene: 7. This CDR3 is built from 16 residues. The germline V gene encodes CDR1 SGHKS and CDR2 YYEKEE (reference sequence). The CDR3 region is CASSFDRQGAYNEQFF. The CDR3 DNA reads TGTGCCAGCAGCTTTGATAGGCAGGGGGCCTACAATGAGCAGTTCTTC.

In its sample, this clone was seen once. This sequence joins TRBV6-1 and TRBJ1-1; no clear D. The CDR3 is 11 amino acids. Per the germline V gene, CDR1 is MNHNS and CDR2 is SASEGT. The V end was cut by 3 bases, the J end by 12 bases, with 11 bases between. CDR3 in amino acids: CASSERLPTFF. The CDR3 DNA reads TGTGCCAGCAGTGAGAGGCTCCCTACTTTCTTT.

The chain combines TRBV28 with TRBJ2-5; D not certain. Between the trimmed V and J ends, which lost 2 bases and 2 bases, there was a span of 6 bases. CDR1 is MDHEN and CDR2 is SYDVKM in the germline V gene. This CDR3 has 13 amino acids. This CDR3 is CASSLVAQETQYF. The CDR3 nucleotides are TGTGCCAGCAGTTTAGTAGCACAAGAGACCCAGTACTTC.

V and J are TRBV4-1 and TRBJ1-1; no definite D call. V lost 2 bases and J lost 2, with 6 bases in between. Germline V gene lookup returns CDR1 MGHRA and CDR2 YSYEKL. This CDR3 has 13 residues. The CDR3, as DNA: TGCGCCAGCAGCCAATATAGTAACACTGAAGCTTTCTTT. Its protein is CASSQYSNTEAFF.

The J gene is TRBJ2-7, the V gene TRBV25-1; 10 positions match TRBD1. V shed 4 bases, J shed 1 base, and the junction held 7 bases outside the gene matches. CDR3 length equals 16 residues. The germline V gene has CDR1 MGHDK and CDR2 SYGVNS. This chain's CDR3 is CASSGADRGPSYEQYF. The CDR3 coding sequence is TGTGCCAGCAGTGGGGCTGACAGGGGGCCTTCCTACGAGCAGTACTTC.

The CDR3 DNA follows: TGTGCCAGTTTTTCCGGGACAGGAGACAATGAGCAGTTCTTC. Encoded protein: CASFSGTGDNEQFF. The rearrangement joins TRBV19 to TRBJ2-1; 8 nucleotides match TRBD1. Germline V gene data show CDR1 as LNHDA and CDR2 as SQIVND (reference sequence). Trimming cost V 8 bases and J 5 bases; bases outside gene matches: 8. CDR3 length: 14 residues.

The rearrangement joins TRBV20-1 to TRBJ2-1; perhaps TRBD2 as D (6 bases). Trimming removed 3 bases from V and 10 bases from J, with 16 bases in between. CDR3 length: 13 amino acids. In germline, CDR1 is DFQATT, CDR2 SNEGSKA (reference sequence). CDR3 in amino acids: CSASGGGRREQFF. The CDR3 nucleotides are TGCAGTGCTAGTGGAGGAGGGCGCCGGGAGCAGTTCTTC.

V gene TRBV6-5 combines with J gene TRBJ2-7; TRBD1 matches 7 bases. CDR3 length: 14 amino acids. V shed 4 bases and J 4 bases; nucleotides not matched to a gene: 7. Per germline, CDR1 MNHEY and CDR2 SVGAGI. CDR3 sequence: CASSSGTVPYEQYF. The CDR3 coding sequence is TGTGCCAGCAGTTCCGGGACAGTCCCATACGAGCAGTACTTC.

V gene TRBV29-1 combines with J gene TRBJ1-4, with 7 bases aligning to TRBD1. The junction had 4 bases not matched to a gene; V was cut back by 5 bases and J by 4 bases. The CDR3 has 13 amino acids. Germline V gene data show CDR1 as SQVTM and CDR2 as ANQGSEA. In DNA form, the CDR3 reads TGCAGCGTTAGACAGGGCGGTAATGAAAAACTGTTTTTT. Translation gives CSVRQGGNEKLFF.

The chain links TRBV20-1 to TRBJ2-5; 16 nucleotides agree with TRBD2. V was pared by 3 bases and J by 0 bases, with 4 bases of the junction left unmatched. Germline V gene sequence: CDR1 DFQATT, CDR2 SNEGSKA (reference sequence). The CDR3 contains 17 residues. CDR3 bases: TGCAGTGCTAGTGGGACTAGCGGGAGGGCGTACCAAGAGACCCAGTACTTC. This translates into CSASGTSGRAYQETQYF.

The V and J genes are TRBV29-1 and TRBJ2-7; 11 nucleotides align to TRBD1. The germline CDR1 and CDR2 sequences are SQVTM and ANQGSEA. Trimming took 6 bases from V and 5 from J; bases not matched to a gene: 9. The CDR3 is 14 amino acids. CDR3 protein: CSVGWDRGLNEQYF. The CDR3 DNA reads TGCAGCGTAGGATGGGACAGGGGGTTGAACGAGCAGTACTTC.

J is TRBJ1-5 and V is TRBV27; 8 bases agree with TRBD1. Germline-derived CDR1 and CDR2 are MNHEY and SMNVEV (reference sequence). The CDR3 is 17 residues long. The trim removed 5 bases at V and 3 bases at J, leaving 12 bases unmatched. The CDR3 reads CASSPLPQGAFNQPQHF. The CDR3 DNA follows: TGTGCCAGCAGTCCCCTCCCCCAGGGGGCCTTCAATCAGCCCCAGCATTTT.

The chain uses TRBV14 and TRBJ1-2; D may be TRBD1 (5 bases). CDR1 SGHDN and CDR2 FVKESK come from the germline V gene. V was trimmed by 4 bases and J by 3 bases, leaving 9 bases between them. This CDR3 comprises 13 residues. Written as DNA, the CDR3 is TGTGCCAGCAGCCCAGGGCATGACTATGGCTACACCTTC. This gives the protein CASSPGHDYGYTF. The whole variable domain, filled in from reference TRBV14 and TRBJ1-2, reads EAGVTQFPSHSVIEKGQTVTLRCDPISGHDNLYWYRRVMGKEIKFLLHFVKESKQDESGMPNNRFLAERTGGTYSTLKVQPAELEDSGVYFCASSPGHDYGYTFGSGTRLTVV.

CDR3 in amino acids: CASSLRSASGSQETQYF. The CDR3, as DNA: TGTGCCAGCAGCTTAAGGTCGGCTAGCGGGAGCCAAGAGACCCAGTACTTC. V is TRBV7-3 and J is TRBJ2-5; 10 bases align to TRBD2. Germline CDR1 is SGHTA and CDR2 is FQGTGA. V lost 1 base and J lost 1; bases outside the gene matches: 6. The CDR3 totals 17 residues.

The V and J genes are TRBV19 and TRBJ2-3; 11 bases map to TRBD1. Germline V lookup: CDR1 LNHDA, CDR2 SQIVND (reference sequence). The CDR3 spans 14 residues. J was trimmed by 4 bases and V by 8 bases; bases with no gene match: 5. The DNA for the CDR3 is TGTGCCAGTGAGCCGGGACAGGGGGCAGATACGCAGTATTTT. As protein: CASEPGQGADTQYF. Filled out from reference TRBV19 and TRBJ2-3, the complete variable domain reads DGGITQSPKYLFRKEGQNVTLSCEQNLNHDAMYWYRQDPGQGLRLIYYSQIVNDFQKGDIAEGYSVSREKKESFPLTVTSAQKNPTAFYLCASEPGQGADTQYFGPGTRLTVL.

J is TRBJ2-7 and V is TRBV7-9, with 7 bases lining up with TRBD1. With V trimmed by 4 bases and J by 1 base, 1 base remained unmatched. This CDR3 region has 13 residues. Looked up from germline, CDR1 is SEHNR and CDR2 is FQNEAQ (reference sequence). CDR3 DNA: TGTGCCAGCAGCTCGGGACAGTCCTACGAGCAGTACTTC. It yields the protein CASSSGQSYEQYF.

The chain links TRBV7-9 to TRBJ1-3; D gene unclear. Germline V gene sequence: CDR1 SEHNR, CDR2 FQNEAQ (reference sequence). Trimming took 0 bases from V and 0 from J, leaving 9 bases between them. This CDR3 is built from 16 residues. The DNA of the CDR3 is TGTGCCAGCAGCTTAGCGCTGACGGGCTCTGGAAACACCATATATTTT. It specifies CASSLALTGSGNTIYF.